These 10 T cell receptor beta chains share one sample of origin, sequenced in a study of shared clonotypes between healthy human individuals. Assay: immunoSEQ multiplex PCR; the TCRdb copy retains only in-frame clones and omits some. The sample lists nearly 1,000,000 clones; around three quarters were seen once. Material: memory CD4+ T cells sorted from blood. As to subset: CD45RA-negative fraction. These receptors originate from a man between 18 and 35 years old in good health.

This clone showed up just a few times. The gene calls are TRBV7-2 and TRBJ2-7; 9 bases align to TRBD1. Trimming removed 5 bases from V and 9 bases from J; junction bases left unmatched: 8. Germline CDR1 reads SGHTA; CDR2 reads FQGNSA. The CDR3 runs 13 residues. For the CDR3, the DNA is TGTGCCAGCAGCCCAACAGGGGGCGCTGGGCAGTACTTC. This encodes CASSPTGGAGQYF.

This clone occurred a few times. The chain couples TRBV7-2 to TRBJ1-6, with TRBD1 as a possible D gene (5 bases). Trimming shortened V by 2 bases and J by 10 bases, and 18 bases separated the two germline ends. CDR3 length: 16 amino acids. Per germline, CDR1 SGHTA and CDR2 FQGNSA. CDR3 protein: CASSLLLPGMVSPLHF. CDR3 sequence (DNA): TGTGCCAGCAGCTTACTTCTTCCAGGGATGGTCTCACCCCTCCACTTT.

This clone was detected only once. The rearrangement joins TRBV6-5 to TRBJ2-7, with 8 positions matching TRBD2. Germline loops: CDR1 MNHEY, CDR2 SVGAGI. V was clipped by 6 bases and J by 3 bases; unmatched bases: 4. The CDR3 is made up of 13 amino acids. The CDR3 region is CASRPGLVYEQYF. DNA for the CDR3: TGTGCCAGCAGACCGGGACTAGTCTACGAGCAGTACTTC.

The V gene is TRBV27, the J gene TRBJ1-6, with 8 bases lining up with TRBD1. The CDR3 spans 15 residues. Germline V gene sequence: CDR1 MNHEY, CDR2 SMNVEV (reference sequence). V was pared by 3 bases and J by 7 bases, with 5 bases of the junction left unmatched. This CDR3 is CASSFEDRANSPLHF. Written as DNA, the CDR3 is TGTGCCAGCAGTTTTGAGGACAGGGCGAATTCACCCCTCCACTTT.

This chain links TRBV9 with TRBJ2-3; D unclear. Germline CDR1 is SGDLS and CDR2 is YYNGEE. CDR3 length: 17 residues. Between the trimmed V and J ends, which lost 0 bases and 1 base, there was a span of 15 bases. The CDR3 loop reads CASSVVATYWRTDTQYF. The CDR3, as DNA: TGTGCCAGCAGCGTAGTAGCCACCTATTGGCGCACAGATACGCAGTATTTT.

V gene TRBV7-9 combines with J gene TRBJ1-6; D gene unclear. CDR3 length: 15 residues. The V gene lost 0 bases and the J gene lost 7 bases, with 10 bases spanning the gap. Germline-derived CDR1 and CDR2 are SEHNR and FQNEAQ (reference sequence). The CDR3 sequence: CASSLAAGINSPLHF. The CDR3 DNA follows: TGTGCCAGCAGCTTAGCCGCGGGGATCAATTCACCCCTCCACTTT. Full variable domain (missing parts from reference TRBV7-9 and TRBJ1-6): DTGVSQNPRHKITKRGQNVTFRCDPISEHNRLYWYRQTLGQGPEFLTYFQNEAQLEKSRLLSDRFSAERPKGSFSTLEIQRTEQGDSAMYLCASSLAAGINSPLHFGNGTRLTVT.

The chain joins TRBV2 to TRBJ1-1, with 7 bases identical to TRBD1. CDR1 and CDR2 from the germline V gene are SNHLY and FYNNEI. Germline trimming cut 6 bases from V and 4 bases from J; bases unmatched to any gene: 5. The CDR3 runs to 13 residues. CDR3 nucleotides: TGTGCCAGCAGCGGGGACAGATCCACTGAAGCTTTCTTT. It specifies CASSGDRSTEAFF.

This clone appeared a single time. This rearrangement joins TRBV4-1 to TRBJ2-5; possibly TRBD1 for D (5 bases). The CDR3 extends over 14 amino acids. The germline V gene has CDR1 MGHRA and CDR2 YSYEKL. Trimming cost V 1 base and J 2 bases, with 8 bases left between them. The DNA of the CDR3 is TGCGCCAGCAGCCAAGGACAGCCACAAGAGACCCAGTACTTC. Translated, it gives CASSQGQPQETQYF.

The J gene is TRBJ1-6, the V gene TRBV6-5, with unresolved D. V was shortened by 2 bases and J by 8 bases, with 10 bases between the two germline ends. This CDR3 has 14 amino acids. Germline CDR1 is MNHEY and CDR2 is SVGAGI. DNA of the CDR3: TGTGCCAGCAGTTACCGGAGTTTAGATTCACCCCTCCACTTT. Translating it yields CASSYRSLDSPLHF.

The J gene is TRBJ2-1, the V gene TRBV5-1, with TRBD2 matching 10 bases. Trimming at V came to 3 bases and at J to 3 bases, leaving 3 bases not matched to a gene. The CDR3 sequence is 15 residues long. CDR1 is SGHRS and CDR2 is YFSETQ in the germline V gene. The CDR3 sequence: CASSYGTSDYNEQFF. The DNA of the CDR3 is TGCGCCAGCAGCTACGGGACTAGCGACTACAATGAGCAGTTCTTC.